The source of this T cell receptor beta chain is a study of shared clonotypes between healthy human individuals. The CDR3 extends over 15 amino acids. The germline V gene encodes CDR1 MDHEN and CDR2 SYDVKM. V was shortened by 7 bases and J by 0 bases, with 13 bases between the two germline ends. Generated by immunoSEQ multiplex PCR, the TCRdb table keeps only in-frame clones and is missing some. The data contain some 2.4 million clones, more than 85% of them singletons. The source is a young man in good health. Some clones in this sample may be carry-over from other donors' samples. The sequencing sample was made of naive CD4+ T cells from PBMCs. Subset: CD45RA+ positively selected. This chain uses TRBV28 with TRBJ1-5; no clear D. CDR3 loop: CASIPGSYSNQPQHF. CDR3 nucleotides: TGTGCCAGCATCCCTGGTAGTTATAGCAATCAGCCCCAGCATTTT.